A single sample gave rise to the 6 T cell receptor beta chains below, sequenced in a study of identical twins. One entry per CDR3 protein results from TCRdb running MiXCR on the 5' RACE reads. Counted here are under 250,000 distinct CDR3 sequences, roughly 7.5% occurring once; the ten biggest clones make up more than 5%. This sample also belongs to another study, concerning yellow fever vaccine responses in identical twins.

Specimen: CD8+ T cells sorted from blood. Source of these receptors: a young woman in good health.

Many counts were recorded for this clonotype. The chain is built from TRBV27 and TRBJ1-3, with 8 bases matching TRBD1. The CDR3 is 16 residues long. Germline lookup yields CDR1 MNHEY and CDR2 SMNVEV (reference sequence). V lost 4 bases to trimming and J lost 2 bases; unmatched junction nucleotides: 7. The CDR3 DNA sequence: TGTGCCAGCAGTTCAACCCAGGGGGCGGCTGGAAACACCATATATTTT. Translation gives CASSSTQGAAGNTIYF.

This clonotype has just one count. The chain employs TRBV7-6 and TRBJ2-2; 8 nucleotides line up with TRBD1. Germline CDR1 is SGHVS and CDR2 is FNYEAQ. This CDR3 has 13 residues. With V trimmed by 5 bases and J by 7 bases, 3 bases remained unmatched. The CDR3 region is CASSATGDGELFF. CDR3 nucleotides: TGTGCCAGCAGCGCGACAGGGGACGGGGAGCTGTTTTTT.

This clonotype was counted only a few times. V and J are TRBV25-1 and TRBJ2-1; 8 nucleotides match TRBD1. Germline-derived CDR1 and CDR2 are MGHDK and SYGVNS. V was pared by 7 bases and J by 7 bases, with 9 bases of the junction left unmatched. The CDR3 has 14 amino acids. The CDR3 reads CASIGQGARNEQFF. The CDR3 nucleotides are TGTGCCAGCATCGGGCAGGGGGCGCGGAATGAGCAGTTCTTC. The whole variable domain, filled in from reference TRBV25-1 and TRBJ2-1, reads EADIYQTPRYLVIGTGKKITLECSQTMGHDKMYWYQQDPGMELHLIHYSYGVNSTEKGDLSSESTVSRIRTEHFPLTLESARPSHTSQYLCASIGQGARNEQFFGPGTRLTVL.

There are a few counts of this clonotype. This chain connects TRBV5-5 to TRBJ2-7; 7 nucleotides align to TRBD2. Germline V CDR1 and CDR2: SGHKS, YYEKEE (reference sequence). V shed 4 bases and J 0 bases; nucleotides not matched to a gene: 7. The CDR3 has 15 amino acids. As DNA, the CDR3 is TGTGCCAGCAGCCCTCCTGAGCGGGACTCCTACGAGCAGTACTTC. It is translated as CASSPPERDSYEQYF.

V gene TRBV7-8 combines with J gene TRBJ2-3; D gene unclear. The germline V gene encodes CDR1 SGHVS and CDR2 FQNEAQ. The ends were cut back, 2 bases at V and 2 bases at J, with 8 bases in the middle. The CDR3 contains 14 residues. The CDR3 region has the DNA TGTGCCAGCAGCTTAAGGTACTACACAGATACGCAGTATTTT. Its translation: CASSLRYYTDTQYF.

The chain recombines TRBV24-1 with TRBJ2-1, with 7 nucleotides matching TRBD2. Germline V CDR1 and CDR2: KGHDR, SFDVKD. Unmatched junction bases numbered 5, after V lost 10 bases and J lost 6 bases. This CDR3 has 12 amino acids. CDR3 in amino acids: CATAPGGNEQFF. In DNA form, the CDR3 reads TGTGCCACTGCCCCGGGGGGCAATGAGCAGTTCTTC.